The entry below describes one TCR beta chain. Its specific antigen is unknown. Per-nucleotide qualities are absent, and no much larger clonotype sits a single base away. The germline V gene yields SGDLS for CDR1 and YYNGEE for CDR2. V is cut by 3 bases and J by 0 bases, and the space between the germline ends is 10 bases. Measured from the cysteine to the phenylalanine, the CDR3 is 15 residues long. The read is trimmed to its CDR3 DNA, 45 bases read in frame from base 1. The meaning of the sample's time point label: approximately 2 years on ibrutinib. For TCR beta library preparation, about 2.2 micrograms of genomic DNA was extracted from cryopreserved PBMCs. High-throughput TCR beta sequencing was performed on longitudinal blood samples from CLL patients receiving ibrutinib monotherapy. The patients took part in an open-label, single-center phase 2 trial of ibrutinib monotherapy. This record comes from a study of cytotoxic CD8 clonotypes in ibrutinib-treated CLL (dated by TCRdb to the early 2020s). Concerning the study at large: The cohort had about ten relapsed/refractory and approximately 14 treatment-naive patients; 17 to 18 were IGHV unmutated. Partial responses were observed in approximately 24 patients and complete responses in 2; after a median follow-up of around 68 months, remission was maintained in approximately 14 patients and progression was observed in roughly twelve. Response samples were taken after a median of 12 months on treatment, ranging from about 6 to 36 months. On average, each sample had some 250,000 productive templates and around 100,000 productive rearrangements. Longitudinal samples were obtainable from about 30% of the roughly 90 participants in the trial. Cryopreserved peripheral blood mononuclear cells were obtained before treatment, at response, and at either sustained remission or disease progression. All remission and progressive disease samples were collected while patients were still receiving ibrutinib. The research as a whole found: Public clonotypes were rare and either contracted or stayed stable during treatment, and the rise in clonality at ibrutinib response reflected the expansion of private clonotypes. Lymph node repertoires were not examined, and the timing of sampling was not matched between patients in sustained remission and those whose disease progressed. At baseline, clonality was higher than in age-matched healthy donors and showed a strong correlation with circulating CD8+ T-cell counts. At ibrutinib response clonality went up, during sustained remission it held steady, and at progression it dropped back toward baseline.

Each clonotype received, on average, about 9.7x coverage in deep resolution sequencing performed on a MiSeq, where the target depth lay between 1 in 1 million and 1 in 200,000 T cells. The immunoSEQ hsTCRB Kit was used to generate TCR beta libraries. Per the original workflow: The data were analyzed with ImmunoSEQ Analyzer and ImmunoSEQ Data Assistant, and V, D and J gene assignments followed IMGT definitions. Clonality, with values ranging from 0 to 1, was calculated as one minus the normalized Shannon entropy of productive rearrangement frequencies. Only overrepresented clonotypes making up at least 0.05% of each patient's repertoire were included in the public clonotype analysis. Repertoires from some twelve age-matched healthy donors in immuneACCESS were used as clonality controls. Imported from immuneACCESS, the table was reduced by TCRdb to in-frame sequences with V and J called. These copies leave out some clones; in studies compared against another copy, an unresolved V gene accounts for under half, and the cause of the remainder is not known. That table gives V, J and clone size, and the DNA gave D and trimming. Here the sample has hundreds of thousands of clones; under 80% occur a single time. The top ten clones comprise about 16% of the sample.

The chain links TRBV9 with TRBJ2-1, with the D gene possibly TRBD1 or TRBD2, each one fitting 5 bases. Source: PBMCs, taken after 24 months of ibrutinib treatment. The TCR comes from a human donor with chronic lymphocytic leukemia. The DNA sequence reads TGTGCCAGCAGCGGGGGGACGGCCTCCTACAATGAGCAGTTCTTC. Its translation reads: CASSGGTASYNEQFF.